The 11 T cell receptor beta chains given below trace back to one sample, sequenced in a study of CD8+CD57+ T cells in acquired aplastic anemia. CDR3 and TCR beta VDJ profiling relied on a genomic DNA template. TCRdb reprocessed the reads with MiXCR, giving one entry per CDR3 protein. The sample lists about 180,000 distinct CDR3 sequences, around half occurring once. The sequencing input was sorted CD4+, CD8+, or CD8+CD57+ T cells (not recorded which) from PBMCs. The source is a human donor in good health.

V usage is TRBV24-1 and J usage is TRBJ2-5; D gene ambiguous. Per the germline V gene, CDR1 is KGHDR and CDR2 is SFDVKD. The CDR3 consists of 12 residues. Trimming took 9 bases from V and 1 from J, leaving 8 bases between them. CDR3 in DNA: TGTGCCACCGTGTGGGTCCAAGAGACCCAGTACTTC. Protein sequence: CATVWVQETQYF.

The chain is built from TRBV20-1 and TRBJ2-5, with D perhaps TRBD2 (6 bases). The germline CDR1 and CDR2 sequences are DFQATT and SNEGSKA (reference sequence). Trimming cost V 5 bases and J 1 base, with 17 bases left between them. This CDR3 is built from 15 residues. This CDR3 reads CSAPDPRGIQETQYF. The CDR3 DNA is TGCAGTGCTCCTGACCCCCGGGGGATCCAAGAGACCCAGTACTTC.

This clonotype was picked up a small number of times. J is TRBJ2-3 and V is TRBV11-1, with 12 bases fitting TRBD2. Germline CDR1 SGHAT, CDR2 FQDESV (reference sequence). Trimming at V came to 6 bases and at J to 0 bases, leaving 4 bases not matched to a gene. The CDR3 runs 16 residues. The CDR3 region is CASSPTSGGSTDTQYF. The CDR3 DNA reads TGTGCCAGCAGTCCGACTAGCGGGGGTAGCACAGATACGCAGTATTTT.

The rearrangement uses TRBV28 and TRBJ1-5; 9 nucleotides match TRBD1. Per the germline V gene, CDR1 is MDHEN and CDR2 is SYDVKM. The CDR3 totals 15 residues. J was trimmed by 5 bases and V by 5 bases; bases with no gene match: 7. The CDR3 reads CASSNTGGRYQPQHF. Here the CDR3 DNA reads TGTGCCAGCAGTAACACAGGGGGCAGGTATCAGCCCCAGCATTTT.

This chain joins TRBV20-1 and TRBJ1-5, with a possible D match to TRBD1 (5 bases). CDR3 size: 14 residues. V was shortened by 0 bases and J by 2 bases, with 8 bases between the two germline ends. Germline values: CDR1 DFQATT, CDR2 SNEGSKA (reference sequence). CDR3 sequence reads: CSAREQARNQPQHF. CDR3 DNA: TGCAGTGCTAGAGAACAGGCTCGCAATCAGCCCCAGCATTTT.

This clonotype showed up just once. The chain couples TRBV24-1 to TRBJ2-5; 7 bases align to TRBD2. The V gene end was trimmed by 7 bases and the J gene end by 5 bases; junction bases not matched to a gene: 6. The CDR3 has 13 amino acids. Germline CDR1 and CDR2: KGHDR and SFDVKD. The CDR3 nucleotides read TGTGCCACCAGCCAATGGCGGGGGGAGACCCAGTACTTC. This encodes CATSQWRGETQYF.

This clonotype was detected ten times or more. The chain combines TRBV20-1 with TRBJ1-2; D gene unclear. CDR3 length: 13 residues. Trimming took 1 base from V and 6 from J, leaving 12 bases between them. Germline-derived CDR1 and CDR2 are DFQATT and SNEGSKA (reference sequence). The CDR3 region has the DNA TGCAGTGCTAGAGTTCAGGCTGGGGATGGCTACACCTTC. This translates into CSARVQAGDGYTF.

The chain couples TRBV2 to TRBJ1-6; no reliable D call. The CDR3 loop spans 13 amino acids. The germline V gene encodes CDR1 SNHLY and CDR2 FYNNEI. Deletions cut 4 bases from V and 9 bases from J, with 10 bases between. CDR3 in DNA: TGTGCCAGCAGTGGCGGCCAACGTTCACCCCTCCACTTT. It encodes CASSGGQRSPLHF.

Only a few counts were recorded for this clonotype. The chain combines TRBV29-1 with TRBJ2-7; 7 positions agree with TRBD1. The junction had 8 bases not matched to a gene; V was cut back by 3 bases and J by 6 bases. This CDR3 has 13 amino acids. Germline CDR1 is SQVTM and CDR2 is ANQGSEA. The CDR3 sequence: CSVDGGQASEQYF. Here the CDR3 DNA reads TGCAGCGTTGATGGAGGACAGGCCTCCGAGCAGTACTTC.

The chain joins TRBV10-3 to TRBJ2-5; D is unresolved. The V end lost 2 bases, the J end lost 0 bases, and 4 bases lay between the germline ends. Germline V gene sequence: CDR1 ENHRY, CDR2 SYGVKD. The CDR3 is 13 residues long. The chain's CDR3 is CAISEKYQETQYF. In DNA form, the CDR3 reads TGTGCCATCAGTGAGAAGTACCAAGAGACCCAGTACTTC.

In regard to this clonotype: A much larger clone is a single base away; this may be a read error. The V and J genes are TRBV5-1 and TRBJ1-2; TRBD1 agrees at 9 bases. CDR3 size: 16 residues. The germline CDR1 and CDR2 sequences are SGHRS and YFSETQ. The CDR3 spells CASSLDIPTGGYGYAF. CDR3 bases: TGCGCCAGCAGCTTGGACATCCCGACAGGGGGTTATGGCTACGCCTTC.